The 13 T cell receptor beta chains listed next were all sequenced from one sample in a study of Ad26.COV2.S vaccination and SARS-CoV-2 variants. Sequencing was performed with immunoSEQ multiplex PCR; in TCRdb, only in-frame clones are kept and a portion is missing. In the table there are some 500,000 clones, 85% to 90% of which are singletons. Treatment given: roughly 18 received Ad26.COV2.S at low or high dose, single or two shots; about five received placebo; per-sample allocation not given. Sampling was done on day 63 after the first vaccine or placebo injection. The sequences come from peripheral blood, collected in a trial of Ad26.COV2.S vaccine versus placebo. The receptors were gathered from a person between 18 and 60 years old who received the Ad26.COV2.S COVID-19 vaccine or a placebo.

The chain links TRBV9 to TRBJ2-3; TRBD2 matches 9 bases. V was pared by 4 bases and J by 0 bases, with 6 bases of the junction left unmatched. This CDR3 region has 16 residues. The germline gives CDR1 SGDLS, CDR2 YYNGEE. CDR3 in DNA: TGTGCCAGCAGCACCCGACTAGCGGCTAGCACAGATACGCAGTATTTT. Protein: CASSTRLAASTDTQYF. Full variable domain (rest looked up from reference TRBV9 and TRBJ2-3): DSGVTQTPKHLITATGQRVTLRCSPRSGDLSVYWYQQSLDQGLQFLIQYYNGEERAKGNILERFSAQQFPDLHSELNLSSLELGDSALYFCASSTRLAASTDTQYFGPGTRLTVL.

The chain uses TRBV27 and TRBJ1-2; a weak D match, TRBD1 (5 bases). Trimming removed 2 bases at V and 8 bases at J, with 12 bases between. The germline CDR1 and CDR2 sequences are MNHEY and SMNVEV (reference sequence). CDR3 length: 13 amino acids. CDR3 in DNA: TGTGCCAGCAGTTTAGAAAGGGGACGGGGCTACACCTTC. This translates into CASSLERGRGYTF.

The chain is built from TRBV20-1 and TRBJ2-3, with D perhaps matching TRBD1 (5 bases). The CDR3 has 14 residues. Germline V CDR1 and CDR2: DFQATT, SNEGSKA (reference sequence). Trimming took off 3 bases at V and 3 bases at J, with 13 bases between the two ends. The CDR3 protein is CSASRGWGTDTQYF. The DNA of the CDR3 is TGCAGTGCTAGTAGGGGCTGGGGAACAGATACGCAGTATTTT.

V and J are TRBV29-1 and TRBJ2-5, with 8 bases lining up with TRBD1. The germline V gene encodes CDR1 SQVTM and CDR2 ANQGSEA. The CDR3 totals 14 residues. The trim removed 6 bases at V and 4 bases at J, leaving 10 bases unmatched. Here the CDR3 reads CSVRHGQGGETQYF. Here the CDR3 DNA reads TGCAGCGTCAGGCATGGACAGGGTGGAGAGACCCAGTACTTC.

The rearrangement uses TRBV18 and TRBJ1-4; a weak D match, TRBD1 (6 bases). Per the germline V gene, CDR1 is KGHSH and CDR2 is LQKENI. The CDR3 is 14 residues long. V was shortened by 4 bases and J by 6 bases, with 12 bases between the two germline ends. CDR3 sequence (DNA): TGTGCCAGCTCACTCGACAGGTCTTATGAAAAACTGTTTTTT. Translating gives CASSLDRSYEKLFF.

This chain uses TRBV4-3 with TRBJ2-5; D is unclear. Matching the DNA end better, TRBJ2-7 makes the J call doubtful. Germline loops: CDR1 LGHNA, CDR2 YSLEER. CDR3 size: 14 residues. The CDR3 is CASSQDRVSDEQYF. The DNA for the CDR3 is TGCGCCAGCAGCCAAGATAGGGTTTCGGACGAGCAGTACTTC.

CDR3 sequence (DNA): TGCAGTGCTGGTGTCAGACTAGCGGATGCACAAGAGACCCAGTACTTC. Translation: CSAGVRLADAQETQYF. The chain recombines TRBV20-1 with TRBJ2-5; 9 bases align to TRBD2. CDR1 is DFQATT, CDR2 SNEGSKA, per germline (reference sequence). Trimming at V came to 5 bases and at J to 2 bases, leaving 12 bases not matched to a gene. This CDR3 has 16 amino acids.

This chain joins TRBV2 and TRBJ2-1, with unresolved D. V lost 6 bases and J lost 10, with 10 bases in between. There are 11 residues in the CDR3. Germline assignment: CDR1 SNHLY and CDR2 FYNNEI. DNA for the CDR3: TGTGCCAGCAGGACCTTCCGGGAGCAGTTCTTC. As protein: CASRTFREQFF.

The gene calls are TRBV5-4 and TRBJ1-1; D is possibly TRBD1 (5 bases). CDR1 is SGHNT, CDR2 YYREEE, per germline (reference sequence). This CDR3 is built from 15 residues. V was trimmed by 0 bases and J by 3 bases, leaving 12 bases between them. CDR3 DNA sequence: TGTGCCAGCAGCTTGGTGGGGGGGAGGGACACTGAAGCTTTCTTT. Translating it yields CASSLVGGRDTEAFF.

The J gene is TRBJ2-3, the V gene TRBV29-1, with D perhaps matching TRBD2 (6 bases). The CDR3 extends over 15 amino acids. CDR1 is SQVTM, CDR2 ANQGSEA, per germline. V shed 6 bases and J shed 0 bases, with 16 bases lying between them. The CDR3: CSVPLSGVSTDTQYF. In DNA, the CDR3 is TGCAGCGTCCCCCTTAGCGGAGTAAGCACAGATACGCAGTATTTT.

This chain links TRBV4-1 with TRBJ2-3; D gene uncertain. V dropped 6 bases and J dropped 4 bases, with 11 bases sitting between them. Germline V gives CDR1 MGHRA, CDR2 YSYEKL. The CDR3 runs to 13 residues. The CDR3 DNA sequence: TGCGCCAGCAGGAACTTGGTGGCAGATACGCAGTATTTT. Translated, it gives CASRNLVADTQYF.

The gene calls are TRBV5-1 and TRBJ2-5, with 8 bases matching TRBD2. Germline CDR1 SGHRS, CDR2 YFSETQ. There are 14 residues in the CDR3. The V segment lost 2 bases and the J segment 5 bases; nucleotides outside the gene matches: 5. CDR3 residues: CASSFAGGHETQYF. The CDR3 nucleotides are TGCGCCAGCAGCTTTGCGGGGGGTCACGAGACCCAGTACTTC.

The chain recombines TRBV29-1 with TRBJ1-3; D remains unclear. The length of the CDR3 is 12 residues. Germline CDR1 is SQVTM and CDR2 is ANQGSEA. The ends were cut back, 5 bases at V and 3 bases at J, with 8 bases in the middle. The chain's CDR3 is CSVRRGGNTIYF. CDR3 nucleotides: TGCAGCGTTCGGCGTGGTGGAAACACCATATATTTT.